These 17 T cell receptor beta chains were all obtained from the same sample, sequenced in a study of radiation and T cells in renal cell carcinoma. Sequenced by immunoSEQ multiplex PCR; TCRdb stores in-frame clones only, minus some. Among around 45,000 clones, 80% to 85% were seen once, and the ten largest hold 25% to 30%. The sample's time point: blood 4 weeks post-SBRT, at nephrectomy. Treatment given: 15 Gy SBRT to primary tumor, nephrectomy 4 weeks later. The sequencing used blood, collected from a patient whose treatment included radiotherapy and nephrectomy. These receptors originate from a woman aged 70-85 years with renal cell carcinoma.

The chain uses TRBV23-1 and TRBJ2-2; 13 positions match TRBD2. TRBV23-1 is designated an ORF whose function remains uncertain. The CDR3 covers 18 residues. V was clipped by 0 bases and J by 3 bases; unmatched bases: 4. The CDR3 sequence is CASSQSGTSGKDTGELFF. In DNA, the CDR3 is TGCGCCAGCAGTCAATCAGGGACTAGCGGGAAGGACACCGGGGAGCTGTTTTTT.

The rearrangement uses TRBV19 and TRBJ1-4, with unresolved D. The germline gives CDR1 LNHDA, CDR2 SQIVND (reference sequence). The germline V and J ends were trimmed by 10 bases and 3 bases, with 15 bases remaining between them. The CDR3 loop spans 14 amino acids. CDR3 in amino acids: CATTGFGANEKLFF. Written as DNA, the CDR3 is TGTGCCACCACCGGGTTTGGGGCTAATGAAAAACTGTTTTTT.

CDR3 region: CASSPQEASLIGNTIYF. CDR3 DNA: TGTGCCAGCAGCCCCCAGGAGGCGAGTCTTATCGGAAACACCATATATTTT. This chain links TRBV9 with TRBJ1-3; D is undetermined. The V gene's germline CDR1 is SGDLS and CDR2 YYNGEE. V was clipped by 4 bases and J by 4 bases, with 21 bases between them. CDR3 length: 17 amino acids. Variable domain in full (rest from reference TRBV9 and TRBJ1-3): DSGVTQTPKHLITATGQRVTLRCSPRSGDLSVYWYQQSLDQGLQFLIQYYNGEERAKGNILERFSAQQFPDLHSELNLSSLELGDSALYFCASSPQEASLIGNTIYFGEGSWLTVV.

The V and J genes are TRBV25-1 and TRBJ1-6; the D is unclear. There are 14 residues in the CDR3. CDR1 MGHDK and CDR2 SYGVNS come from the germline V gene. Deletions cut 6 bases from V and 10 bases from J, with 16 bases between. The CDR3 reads CASSRGSAGSPLHF. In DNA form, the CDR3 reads TGTGCCAGCAGCCGCGGTTCCGCCGGATCACCCCTCCACTTT.

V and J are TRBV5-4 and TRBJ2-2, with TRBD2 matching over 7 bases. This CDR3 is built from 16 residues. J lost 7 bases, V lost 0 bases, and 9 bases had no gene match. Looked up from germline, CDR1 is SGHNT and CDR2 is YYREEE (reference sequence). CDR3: CASSLDGGSVHGELFF. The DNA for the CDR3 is TGTGCCAGCAGCTTGGATGGCGGGAGTGTTCACGGGGAGCTGTTTTTT.

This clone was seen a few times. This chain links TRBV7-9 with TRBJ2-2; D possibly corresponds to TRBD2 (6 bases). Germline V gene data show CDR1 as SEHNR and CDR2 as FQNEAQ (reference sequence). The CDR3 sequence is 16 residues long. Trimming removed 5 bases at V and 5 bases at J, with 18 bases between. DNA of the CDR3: TGTGCCAGCAGCACAAAAGGAGGGAGTGGTACCGGGGAGCTGTTTTTT. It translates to CASSTKGGSGTGELFF.

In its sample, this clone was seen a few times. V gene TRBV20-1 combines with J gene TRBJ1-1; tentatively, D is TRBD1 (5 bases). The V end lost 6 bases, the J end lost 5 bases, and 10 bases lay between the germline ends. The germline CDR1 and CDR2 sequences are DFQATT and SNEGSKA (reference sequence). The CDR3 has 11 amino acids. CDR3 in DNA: TGCAGTGCGGTTCGGGGGACTGAAGCTTTCTTT. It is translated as CSAVRGTEAFF.

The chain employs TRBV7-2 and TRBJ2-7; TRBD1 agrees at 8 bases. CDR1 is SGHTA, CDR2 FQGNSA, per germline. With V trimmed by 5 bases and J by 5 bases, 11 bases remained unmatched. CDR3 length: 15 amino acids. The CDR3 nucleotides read TGTGCCAGCAGCCCAGGGGACAGGATAGCCCACGAGCAGTACTTC. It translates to CASSPGDRIAHEQYF.

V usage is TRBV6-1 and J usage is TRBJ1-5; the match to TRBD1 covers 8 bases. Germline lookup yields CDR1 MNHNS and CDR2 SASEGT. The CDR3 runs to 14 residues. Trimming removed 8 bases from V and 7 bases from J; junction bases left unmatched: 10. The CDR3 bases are TGTGCCAGCGGGACTAGACAGGGGAGGCAGCCCCAGCATTTT. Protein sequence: CASGTRQGRQPQHF.

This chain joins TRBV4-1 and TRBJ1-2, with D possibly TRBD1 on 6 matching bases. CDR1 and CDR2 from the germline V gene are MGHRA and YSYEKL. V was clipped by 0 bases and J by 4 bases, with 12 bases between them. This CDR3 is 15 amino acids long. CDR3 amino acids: CASSQDGGPGYGYTF. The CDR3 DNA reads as TGCGCCAGCAGCCAAGATGGGGGGCCAGGCTATGGCTACACCTTC.

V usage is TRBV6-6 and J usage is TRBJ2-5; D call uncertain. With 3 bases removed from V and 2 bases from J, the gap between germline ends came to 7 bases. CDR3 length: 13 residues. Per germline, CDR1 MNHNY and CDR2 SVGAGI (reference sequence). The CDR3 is CASSYRAQETQYF. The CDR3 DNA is TGTGCCAGCAGTTATAGGGCACAAGAGACCCAGTACTTC.

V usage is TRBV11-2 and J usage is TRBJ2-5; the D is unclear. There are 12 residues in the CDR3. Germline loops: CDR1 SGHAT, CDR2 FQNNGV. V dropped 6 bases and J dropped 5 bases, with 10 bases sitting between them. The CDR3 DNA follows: TGTGCCAGCAGTGCTATTGCGGAGACCCAGTACTTC. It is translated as CASSAIAETQYF.

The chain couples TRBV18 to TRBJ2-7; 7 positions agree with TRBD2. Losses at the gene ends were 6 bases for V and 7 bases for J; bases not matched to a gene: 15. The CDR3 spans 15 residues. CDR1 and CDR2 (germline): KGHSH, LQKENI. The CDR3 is CASSPGLPGTSEQYF. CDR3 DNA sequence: TGTGCCAGCTCTCCGGGACTACCGGGGACGAGTGAGCAGTACTTC.

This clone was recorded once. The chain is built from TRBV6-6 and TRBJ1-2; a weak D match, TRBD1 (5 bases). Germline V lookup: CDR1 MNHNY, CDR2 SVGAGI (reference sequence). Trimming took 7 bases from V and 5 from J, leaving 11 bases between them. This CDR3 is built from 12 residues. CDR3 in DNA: TGTGCCAGCACCGACAGCATTTATGGCTACACCTTC. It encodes CASTDSIYGYTF.

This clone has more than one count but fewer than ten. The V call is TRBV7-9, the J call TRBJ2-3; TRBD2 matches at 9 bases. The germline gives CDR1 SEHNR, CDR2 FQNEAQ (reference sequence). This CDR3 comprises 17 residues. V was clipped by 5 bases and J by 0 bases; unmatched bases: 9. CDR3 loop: CASSQAPSGVSTDTQYF. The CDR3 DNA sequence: TGTGCCAGCAGCCAGGCCCCTAGCGGGGTGAGCACAGATACGCAGTATTTT.

The CDR3 spells CASSLGSSGTQYF. As DNA, the CDR3 is TGTGCCAGCAGCTTAGGAAGTAGCGGGACGCAGTATTTT. J is TRBJ2-3 and V is TRBV7-6, with 7 nucleotides matching TRBD2. Germline CDR1 SGHVS, CDR2 FNYEAQ. The CDR3 has 13 residues. J gave up 9 bases and V 1 base, and 4 bases lay outside the gene matches.

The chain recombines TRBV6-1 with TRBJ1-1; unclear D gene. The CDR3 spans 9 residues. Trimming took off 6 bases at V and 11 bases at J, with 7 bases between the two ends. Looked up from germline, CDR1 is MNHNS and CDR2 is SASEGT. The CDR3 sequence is CASRPGAFF. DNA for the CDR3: TGTGCCAGCAGGCCCGGGGCTTTCTTT.